What follows is one TCR beta chain and its context. Its cognate antigen is unknown. This entry is derived from a study of cytomegalovirus exposure and HLA in healthy donors. Study-wide results and limits: Later genetic work tied a missense DCLRE1C variant to beta-chain V and J trimming. Analyses of presence/absence relied on an assumption of roughly uniform sequencing depth across donors.

V lost 2 bases to trimming and J lost 1 base, with 12 bases between them. Germline CDR1 and CDR2: SGHRS and YFSETQ. This CDR3 is 15 amino acids long. PCR involved 60 Vbeta and 13 Jbeta primers. TCRdb's copy holds only in-frame clones and misses some; the assay was immunoSEQ multiplex PCR. The sample yields 150,000 or so clones, 75% to 85% seen once. This chain links TRBV5-1 with TRBJ1-1; possible D gene TRBD1, 5 bases. The sample consisted of PBMCs. This TCR was sampled from a man aged 50 to 59 in good health and CMV-seropositive. The CDR3 sequence is CASSFLGGENTEAFF. The CDR3, as DNA: TGCGCCAGCAGCTTTCTGGGGGGGGAGAACACTGAAGCTTTCTTT.